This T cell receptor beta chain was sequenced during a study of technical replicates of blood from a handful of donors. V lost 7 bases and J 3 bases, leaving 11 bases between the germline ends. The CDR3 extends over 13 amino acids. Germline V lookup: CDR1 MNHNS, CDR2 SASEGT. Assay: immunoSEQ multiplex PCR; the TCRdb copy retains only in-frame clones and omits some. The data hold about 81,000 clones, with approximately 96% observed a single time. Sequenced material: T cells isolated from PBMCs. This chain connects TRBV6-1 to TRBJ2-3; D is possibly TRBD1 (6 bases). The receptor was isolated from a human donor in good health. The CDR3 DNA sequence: TGTGCCAGCATTCGGACAGAGACAGATACGCAGTATTTT. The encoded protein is CASIRTETDTQYF.